This T cell receptor beta chain was captured in a study of blood T cells in healthy people across ages. Study-wide results and limits: Versus aged donors, long-lived donors had higher diversity and more naive CD4+ cells.

On this clonotype: What it binds is unknown. The germline gene is not matched at one end of the junction; a read error may be the cause.

The CDR3 is made up of 14 amino acids. Germline CDR1 reads SEHNR; CDR2 reads FQNEAQ (reference sequence). A sample-barcoded 5' primer and a J-beta primer mix were used in a second PCR of roughly 7 to 11 cycles. Each TCR beta cDNA got a 12-nucleotide random molecular identifier. TCRdb fed the 5' RACE reads into MiXCR, producing one record per CDR3 protein. The sample lists about 900,000 distinct CDR3 sequences, roughly 48% seen once, with around 15% in the top ten. Researchers collected around 11 milliliters of peripheral blood from every single donor. The source of this sequence is a man aged 30-40 years in good health. The chain combines TRBV7-9 with TRBJ2-7; 9 nucleotides line up with TRBD1. Sequencing was carried out using blood. The CDR3 DNA is TGTGCCAGCAGCATAACGGGACAGGGTTACGGGCAGTACTTC. This sequence encodes CASSITGQGYGQYF. The full variable domain, rest sourced from reference TRBV7-9 and TRBJ2-7, is DTGVSQNPRHKITKRGQNVTFRCDPISEHNRLYWYRQTLGQGPEFLTYFQNEAQLEKSRLLSDRFSAERPKGSFSTLEIQRTEQGDSAMYLCASSITGQGYGQYFGPGTRLTVT.